This T cell receptor (beta chain) was sequenced for a study of response to subunit inactivated influenza vaccine. Study-level results: Authors proposed each seasonal influenza vaccination draws in few new T cells.

TCRdb re-called the RT-PCR reads through MiXCR, storing one row per CDR3 protein. The table includes some 500,000 distinct CDR3 sequences, approximately 16% detected once. A word on this clonotype: Its antigen is unknown.

Germline CDR1 SQVTM, CDR2 ANQGSEA. The CDR3 is 15 amino acids. V was cut by 3 bases and J by 3 bases, with 17 bases left in between. The genes are TRBV29-1 and TRBJ1-2; D possibly corresponds to TRBD1 (6 bases). The specimen was CD4+ T cells sorted from PBMCs, collected roughly 24 months after vaccination. The receptor was derived from a man between 50 and 75 years old who received an inactivated influenza vaccine. This CDR3 reads CSVDRDIDRDYGYTF. CDR3 sequence (DNA): TGCAGCGTTGACAGGGACATAGACCGGGACTATGGCTACACCTTC.